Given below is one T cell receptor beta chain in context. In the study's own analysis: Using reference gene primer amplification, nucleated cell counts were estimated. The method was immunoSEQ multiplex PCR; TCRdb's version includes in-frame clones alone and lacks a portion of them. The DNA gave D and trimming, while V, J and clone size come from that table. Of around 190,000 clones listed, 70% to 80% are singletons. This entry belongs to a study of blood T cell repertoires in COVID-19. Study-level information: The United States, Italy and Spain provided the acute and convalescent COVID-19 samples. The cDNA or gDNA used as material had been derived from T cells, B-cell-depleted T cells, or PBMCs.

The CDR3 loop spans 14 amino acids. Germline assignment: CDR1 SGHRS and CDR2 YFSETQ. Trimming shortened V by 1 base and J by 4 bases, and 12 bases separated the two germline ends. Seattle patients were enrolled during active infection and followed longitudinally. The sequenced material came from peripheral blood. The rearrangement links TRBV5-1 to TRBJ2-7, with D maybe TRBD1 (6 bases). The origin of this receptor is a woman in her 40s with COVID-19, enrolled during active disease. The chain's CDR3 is CASSLPGDRYEQYF. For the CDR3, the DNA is TGCGCCAGCAGCTTGCCAGGGGATAGGTACGAGCAGTACTTC.